A selection of T cell receptor beta chains follows, all from one sample in a study of CD8 T cells in Susac syndrome. TCRdb recomputed calls from the immunoSEQ multiplex PCR reads with MiXCR, one row per CDR3 protein. The data show about 80,000 distinct CDR3 sequences, around 94% seen once. The sample consisted of CD8+ T cells from PBMCs. These receptors were collected from a human donor in good health. Each CDR3 is given with its conserved first and last residue. D genes are given only for firm matches. Clone size is shown for a subset of rows, as once, few, many or a class of expanded clone.

>NA|TRBJ2-7|NA|TRBV29-1
CNHRGGEQYF
TGCAATCATAGGGGGGGCGAGCAGTACTTC
>NA|TRBJ1-5|NA|TRBV4-3
CASSQDRGRSNQPQHF
TGCGCCAGCAGCCAAGACCGAGGTCGTAGCAATCAGCCCCAGCATTTT
>NA|TRBJ2-1|NA|TRBV28
CASNKYNEQFF
TGTGCCAGCAATAAGTACAATGAGCAGTTCTTC
>NA|TRBJ2-4|NA|TRBV30
CAWSVPGSWMAKNIQYF
TGTGCCTGGAGTGTACCGGGGTCGTGGATGGCCAAAAACATTCAGTACTTC
>NA|TRBJ1-1|NA|TRBV4-1
CASSQVRATEAFF
TGCGCCAGCAGCCAAGTCAGGGCAACTGAAGCTTTCTTT
>NA|TRBJ2-5|NA|TRBV6-5
CASSYSTSGFTETQYF
TGTGCCAGCAGTTACTCGACCAGCGGGTTTACGGAGACCCAGTACTTC
>few|TRBJ1-2|NA|TRBV9
CASSVSLGGGDYGYTF
TGTGCCAGCAGCGTAAGCTTAGGGGGGGGAGACTATGGCTACACCTTC
>NA|TRBJ2-1|NA|TRBV28
CASSFRNEQFF
TGTGCCAGCAGTTTTCGAAATGAGCAGTTCTTC
>NA|TRBJ2-7|TRBD1|TRBV3-1
CASSQDPGTGIEQYF
TGTGCCAGCAGCCAAGATCCGGGGACAGGGATCGAGCAGTACTTC
>NA|TRBJ2-1|NA|TRBV29-1
CSVDSLQLSSYNEQFF
TGCAGCGTTGACTCCCTCCAGCTTAGCTCCTACAATGAGCAGTTCTTC
>NA|TRBJ1-1|NA|TRBV11-2
CASSPDVNTEAFF
TGTGCCAGCAGCCCGGACGTTAACACTGAAGCTTTCTTT
>NA|TRBJ1-2|NA|TRBV24-1
CATSDPRMEYGYTF
TGTGCCACCAGTGACCCCAGGATGGAGTATGGCTACACCTTC
>NA|TRBJ1-2|NA|TRBV12-3/TRBV12-4
CASSLGLYDGYTF
TGTGCCAGCAGTTTGGGGCTCTACGATGGCTACACCTTC
>once|TRBJ1-5|NA|TRBV21-1
CASSVRDRGGQPQHF
TGTGCCAGCAGCGTCCGGGACAGGGGAGGTCAGCCCCAGCATTTT
>NA|TRBJ2-7|NA|TRBV5-4
CASSLTGREQYF
TGTGCCAGCAGCTTGACGGGGCGCGAGCAGTACTTC
>once|TRBJ2-7|TRBD1|TRBV5-1
CASSLGTDIYEQYF
TGCGCCAGCAGCTTAGGGACAGACATCTACGAGCAGTACTTC
>NA|TRBJ2-7|NA|TRBV27
CASTVPILPFCEQYF
TGTGCCAGCACAGTCCCCATACTTCCCTTTTGCGAGCAGTACTTC
>NA|TRBJ2-1|NA|TRBV4-3
CASSQDLRGSSYNEQFF
TGCGCCAGCAGCCAAGACCTCCGGGGGAGCTCCTACAATGAGCAGTTCTTC
>once|TRBJ1-1|NA|TRBV10-3
CATSQEYTEAFF
TGTGCCACCTCTCAGGAGTACACTGAAGCTTTCTTT
>NA|TRBJ2-1|NA|TRBV20-1
CSASSILWTVAYNEQFF
TGCAGTGCTAGTAGTATTCTATGGACAGTAGCCTACAATGAGCAGTTCTTC
>NA|TRBJ2-1|NA|TRBV6-5
CASSYSSYSWSRGSSYNEQFF
TGTGCCAGCAGTTACTCGAGTTATAGTTGGAGCCGGGGCTCCTCCTACAATGAGCAGTTCTTC
>NA|TRBJ2-7|NA|TRBV20-1
CSAEGGYEQYF
TGCAGTGCTGAGGGGGGCTACGAGCAGTACTTC
>NA|TRBJ2-7|NA|TRBV9
CASSDDPGSPSYEQYF
TGTGCCAGCAGCGATGATCCGGGAAGCCCTTCCTACGAGCAGTACTTC
>NA|TRBJ2-2|NA|TRBV29-1
CSVDGGPITGELFF
TGCAGCGTTGACGGGGGGCCTATAACCGGGGAGCTGTTTTTT